This T cell receptor (beta chain) came from a study of cytotoxic CD8 clonotypes in ibrutinib-treated CLL. Only in-frame clones appear in the TCRdb table, and some are missing; sequencing was by immunoSEQ multiplex PCR. The sample records about 300,000 clones, approximately 79% being singletons. Germline V CDR1 and CDR2: LNHDA, SQIVND (reference sequence). The CDR3 has 20 residues. V was pared by 5 bases and J by 0 bases, with 26 bases between. This clone was seen only once. Specimen: PBMCs, collected at disease progression, from a patient treated with ibrutinib. This chain connects TRBV19 to TRBJ1-5, with a tentative D call TRBD1 (5 bases). The sequence was obtained from a human donor with chronic lymphocytic leukemia. The CDR3 nucleotides read TGTGCCAGTAGTTCCACCCTAGCGGGGCTCGGGTCGTATAGCAATCAGCCCCAGCATTTT. Protein: CASSSTLAGLGSYSNQPQHF.